Listed below are T cell receptor beta chains from one sample, sequenced in a study of control samples from healthy donors and cancer patients. Sequencing used immunoSEQ multiplex PCR; TCRdb keeps in-frame clones, though not all of them. Among fewer than 50,000 clones listed, more than 80% were seen once. The specimen sequenced was PBMCs. The receptors were sampled from a man younger than 40 with colorectal cancer. Each CDR3 is given with its conserved first and last residue. D genes are given only for firm matches. Clone size, where shown, is once, few, many, or a class for clones that have expanded.

cdr3_length	d_call	v_call	j_call	clone_size	cdr3_aa	cdr3_nt
14	-	TRBV3-1/TRBV3-2	TRBJ1-3	-	CASSPTPSGNTIYF	TGTGCCAGCAGCCCTACTCCGAGTGGAAACACCATATATTTT
15	-	TRBV6-5	TRBJ2-3	-	CASASGGGAADTQYF	TGTGCCAGCGCCTCCGGAGGGGGGGCTGCAGATACGCAGTATTTT
15	TRBD1	TRBV9	TRBJ1-1	-	CASSGTGRANTEAFF	TGTGCCAGCTCCGGGACAGGGAGGGCGAACACTGAAGCTTTCTTT
14	-	TRBV2	TRBJ1-3	-	CASSPDQNRNTIYF	TGTGCCAGCAGCCCCGATCAAAATAGAAACACCATATATTTT
16	-	TRBV5-5	TRBJ1-1	-	CASSLGQSYLNTEAFF	TGTGCCAGCAGCTTAGGACAGAGTTATTTGAACACTGAAGCTTTCTTT
15	-	TRBV5-1	TRBJ1-6	-	CASSPLEGTQSPLHF	TGCGCCAGCAGCCCCCTGGAAGGGACACAATCACCCCTCCACTTT
18	TRBD1	TRBV18	TRBJ2-1	-	CASSPPVGRTGGYNEQFF	TGTGCCAGCTCACCACCGGTTGGACGGACAGGGGGTTACAATGAGCAGTTCTTC
14	-	TRBV19	TRBJ1-5	-	CASSIGGAGGPQHF	TGTGCCAGTAGTATAGGAGGGGCCGGGGGGCCCCAGCATTTT
19	TRBD1	TRBV4-1	TRBJ1-1	-	CASSQGPQQGTYMNTEAFF	TGCGCCAGCAGCCAGGGCCCCCAACAGGGGACTTATATGAACACTGAAGCTTTCTTT
16	TRBD1	TRBV5-6	TRBJ2-2	-	CASSERQGWTTGELFF	TGTGCCAGCAGCGAACGACAGGGTTGGACCACCGGGGAGCTGTTTTTT
17	TRBD2	TRBV6-2/TRBV6-3	TRBJ2-7	-	CASSYKGYGGGTYEQYF	TGTGCCAGCAGTTATAAGGGATATGGCGGGGGAACCTACGAGCAGTACTTC
15	TRBD1	TRBV5-6	TRBJ2-2	-	CASSLQGTSTGELFF	TGTGCCAGCAGCTTACAGGGGACGTCTACCGGGGAGCTGTTTTTT
15	TRBD2	TRBV7-8	TRBJ2-5	once	CASSFGLAIQETQYF	TGTGCCAGCAGCTTCGGACTAGCGATCCAAGAGACCCAGTACTTC
12	-	TRBV19	TRBJ2-1	-	CASTGLVNEQFF	TGTGCCAGTACCGGACTGGTCAATGAGCAGTTCTTC
13	-	TRBV29-1	TRBJ1-3	-	CSVVKVSGNTIYF	TGCAGCGTTGTAAAGGTCTCTGGAAACACCATATATTTT
16	-	TRBV30	TRBJ2-1	-	CAWSVQGSLGYNEQFF	TGTGCCTGGAGTGTTCAAGGGTCCCTGGGCTACAATGAGCAGTTCTTC
13	-	TRBV6-8	TRBJ2-7	-	CASGDISSYEQYF	TGTGCCAGCGGTGACATCTCCTCCTACGAGCAGTACTTC
15	-	TRBV6-1	TRBJ1-1	-	CASSEEVIVNTEAFF	TGTGCCAGCAGTGAAGAAGTGATAGTGAACACTGAAGCTTTCTTT
18	TRBD1	TRBV6-2/TRBV6-3	TRBJ1-1	once	CASSYRTGTGHSNTEAFF	TGTGCCAGCAGTTATAGGACCGGGACAGGACACTCGAACACTGAAGCTTTCTTT
15	TRBD1	TRBV6-5	TRBJ1-6	-	CASVPGTDNNSPLHF	TGTGCCAGCGTACCCGGGACAGATAATAATTCACCCCTCCACTTT
13	-	TRBV6-5	TRBJ1-5	once	CASSDWVGQPQHF	TGTGCCAGCAGCGACTGGGTAGGTCAGCCCCAGCATTTT
13	-	TRBV7-2	TRBJ1-2	-	CASSFGTVYGYTF	TGTGCCAGCAGCTTCGGGACGGTGTATGGCTACACCTTC
13	-	TRBV13	TRBJ1-1	-	CASSPRDTVRAFF	TGTGCCAGCAGCCCCCGGGACACCGTTAGAGCTTTCTTT
12	-	TRBV11-2	TRBJ2-3	-	CASSLGRVTQYF	TGTGCCAGCAGCTTGGGCAGGGTTACGCAGTATTTT
12	TRBD1	TRBV20-1	TRBJ1-5	-	CSASTGGQPQHF	TGCAGTGCCAGTACAGGGGGACAGCCCCAGCATTTT
16	TRBD2	TRBV7-6	TRBJ2-2	-	CASSPRDYPSTGELFF	TGTGCCAGCAGTCCCCGGGACTACCCTTCCACCGGGGAGCTGTTTTTT
14	-	TRBV7-8	TRBJ2-2	-	CASSLGESTGELFF	TGTGCCAGCAGCTTAGGGGAGTCCACCGGGGAGCTGTTTTTT
15	TRBD1	TRBV2	TRBJ1-2	once	CASSETRLAGTVYTF	TGTGCCAGCAGTGAAACGCGACTTGCCGGGACAGTCTACACCTTC
16	-	TRBV27	TRBJ1-6	-	CASSLSEGGTNSPLHF	TGTGCCAGCAGTTTATCAGAGGGAGGGACTAATTCACCCCTCCACTTT
18	TRBD1	TRBV4-1	TRBJ2-1	few	CASSQDNWTGGKRYEQFF	TGCGCCAGCAGCCAAGATAATTGGACAGGGGGCAAGAGGTATGAGCAGTTCTTC
15	TRBD2	TRBV29-1	TRBJ2-3	-	CSAVGASGRTDTQYF	TGCAGCGCCGTGGGGGCTAGCGGGCGCACAGATACGCAGTATTTT
13	-	TRBV4-3	TRBJ1-2	-	CASSQTEGDGYTF	TGCGCCAGCAGCCAGACAGAGGGTGATGGCTACACCTTC
15	-	TRBV11-2	TRBJ1-2	-	CASSLDGGRSRGYTF	TGTGCCAGCAGCTTAGATGGAGGCCGATCCAGAGGCTACACCTTC